A single sample gave rise to the 22 T cell receptor beta chains below, sequenced in a study of T cell responses to AZD1222 COVID-19 vaccine. The assay was immunoSEQ multiplex PCR, and TCRdb's table has in-frame clones only and misses some. The sample carries about 140,000 clones, roughly 88% recorded once. This specimen consisted of peripheral blood, obtained 28 days after the second AZD1222 dose. The receptors were sampled from an adult who received the AZD1222 COVID-19 vaccine.

V is TRBV24-1 and J is TRBJ1-5; D is undetermined. Germline CDR1 KGHDR, CDR2 SFDVKD. The CDR3 has 14 amino acids. The V and J ends lost 3 bases and 7 bases respectively, with 12 bases between them. The CDR3 DNA sequence: TGTGCCACCAGTGATGGGGTTCCGAACCAGCCCCAGCATTTT. This translates into CATSDGVPNQPQHF.

The J gene is TRBJ2-5, the V gene TRBV7-2; no clear D gene. The V end lost 0 bases, the J end lost 2 bases, and 10 bases lay between the germline ends. The CDR3 runs to 15 residues. The V gene's germline CDR1 is SGHTA and CDR2 FQGNSA. The CDR3 DNA is TGTGCCAGCAGCTTAGCGGCGGCAGGTCAAGAGACCCAGTACTTC. This gives the protein CASSLAAAGQETQYF.

This rearrangement joins TRBV7-9 to TRBJ1-2; D is possibly TRBD1 (6 bases). This CDR3 region has 16 residues. Germline loops: CDR1 SEHNR, CDR2 FQNEAQ (reference sequence). Trimming shortened V by 1 base and J by 7 bases, and 19 bases separated the two germline ends. Here the CDR3 DNA reads TGTGCCAGCAGCTTAGAAACAGGGAGTTCAAGTGGTGGCTACACCTTC. It codes for CASSLETGSSSGGYTF.

CDR3 coding DNA: TGTGCCAGCAGTTTAGACCCCCCAACAGGGTCGAGCTCCTATAATTCACCCCTCCACTTT. Translated, it gives CASSLDPPTGSSSYNSPLHF. The V call is TRBV27, the J call TRBJ1-6, with D tentatively TRBD1 (6 bases). Germline CDR1 MNHEY, CDR2 SMNVEV (reference sequence). Trimming took off 2 bases at V and 0 bases at J, with 20 bases between the two ends. CDR3 length equals 20 residues.

The chain uses TRBV7-9 and TRBJ2-7; D is uncertain. The germline V gene encodes CDR1 SEHNR and CDR2 FQNEAQ (reference sequence). V lost 2 bases and J 4 bases, leaving 12 bases between the germline ends. The CDR3 covers 14 residues. CDR3 region: CASSLTAARYEQYF. The DNA of the CDR3 is TGTGCCAGCAGCTTAACAGCCGCTCGGTACGAGCAGTACTTC.

This chain joins TRBV28 and TRBJ2-2; D is unresolved. Germline values: CDR1 MDHEN, CDR2 SYDVKM. Trimming removed 4 bases at V and 1 base at J, with 10 bases between. CDR3 length: 15 residues. CDR3 amino acids: CASSSSGENTGELFF. The CDR3 DNA is TGTGCCAGCAGTTCGTCTGGCGAGAACACCGGGGAGCTGTTTTTT.

This clone was seen once. The chain employs TRBV28 and TRBJ2-3; 8 nucleotides match TRBD1. Germline loops: CDR1 MDHEN, CDR2 SYDVKM. CDR3 length: 16 amino acids. Losses at the gene ends were 6 bases for V and 9 bases for J; bases not matched to a gene: 17. DNA for the CDR3: TGTGCCAGCAGAGCCGGGACAGGTTTGGGCCTTAGCACGCAGTATTTT. This codes for CASRAGTGLGLSTQYF.

In this sample, this clone turned up once. The V call is TRBV7-3, the J call TRBJ2-7, with 7 bases identical to TRBD1. Unmatched junction bases numbered 4, after V lost 3 bases and J lost 5 bases. CDR3 length: 13 amino acids. The germline gives CDR1 SGHTA, CDR2 FQGTGA. CDR3 amino acids: CASSFNRGNEQYF. In DNA form, the CDR3 reads TGTGCCAGCAGCTTCAACAGGGGAAACGAGCAGTACTTC.

This sequence joins TRBV12-3 or TRBV12-4 and TRBJ1-5; no clear D. Deletions cut 6 bases from V and 5 bases from J, with 11 bases between. The CDR3 contains 13 residues. CDR3 coding DNA: TGTGCCAGCAGGACCGGGTCCGATCAGCCCCAGCATTTT. Translating it yields CASRTGSDQPQHF.

The J gene is TRBJ1-2, the V gene TRBV30; D is unresolved. The ends were cut back, 2 bases at V and 8 bases at J, with 9 bases in the middle. The CDR3 covers 11 residues. Germline loops: CDR1 GTSNPN, CDR2 SVGIG (reference sequence). The CDR3 sequence: CAWSPGRGYTF. The CDR3 nucleotides read TGTGCCTGGAGTCCGGGGAGAGGCTACACCTTC.

This chain links TRBV28 with TRBJ1-2; 9 bases line up with TRBD1. Germline CDR1 reads MDHEN; CDR2 reads SYDVKM. This CDR3 spans 13 amino acids. V trimming: 5 bases; J trimming: 8 bases; junction bases outside the gene matches: 6. The CDR3 is CASSLGGTGGYTF. The CDR3 bases are TGTGCCAGCAGTCTAGGAGGGACAGGGGGCTACACCTTC.

The chain couples TRBV7-9 to TRBJ2-5; 11 bases agree with TRBD2. CDR3 size: 18 residues. Per the germline V gene, CDR1 is SEHNR and CDR2 is FQNEAQ (reference sequence). Trimming cost V 1 base and J 5 bases; bases outside gene matches: 12. The CDR3, as DNA: TGTGCCAGCAGCTTAGTTGGGACTAGCGGAGTAGTTGGGGAGACCCAGTACTTC. Translated, it gives CASSLVGTSGVVGETQYF.

This clone was seen only once. The rearrangement links TRBV24-1 to TRBJ2-3; D possibly uses TRBD1 or TRBD2 (5 bases each). This CDR3 contains 17 residues. Germline loops: CDR1 KGHDR, CDR2 SFDVKD. The V and J ends lost 3 bases and 0 bases respectively, with 15 bases between them. CDR3 loop: CATSDPHGTASTDTQYF. CDR3 nucleotide sequence: TGTGCCACCAGTGATCCACACGGGACGGCTAGCACAGATACGCAGTATTTT.

This clone came up once. This rearrangement joins TRBV28 to TRBJ2-3; TRBD2 matches at 8 bases. Germline V gene sequence: CDR1 MDHEN, CDR2 SYDVKM. The CDR3 spans 15 residues. V lost 3 bases to trimming and J lost 4 bases; unmatched junction nucleotides: 6. CDR3 amino acids: CASSFTGGRADTQYF. The CDR3 nucleotides read TGTGCCAGCAGTTTCACGGGGGGGCGGGCAGATACGCAGTATTTT.

The genes are TRBV21-1 and TRBJ1-3. TRBV21-1 is a documented pseudogene. This CDR3 region has 11 residues. CDR3 protein: CASSPGNTIYF. Here the CDR3 DNA reads TGTGCCAGCAGCCCTGGAAACACCATATATTTT.

The chain employs TRBV28 and TRBJ2-5; 8 bases are shared with TRBD1. The germline V gene has CDR1 MDHEN and CDR2 SYDVKM. Germline trimming cut 8 bases from V and 5 bases from J; bases unmatched to any gene: 13. There are 15 residues in the CDR3. The CDR3 spells CASARGRGPWETQYF. DNA for the CDR3: TGTGCCAGCGCCCGAGGCAGGGGGCCTTGGGAGACCCAGTACTTC.

The rearrangement uses TRBV28 and TRBJ1-2; 7 bases map to TRBD1. The CDR3 length is 15 residues. V lost 6 bases, J lost 1 base, and 8 bases stayed unmatched. The germline V gene encodes CDR1 MDHEN and CDR2 SYDVKM. The DNA of the CDR3 is TGTGCCAGCAGGAGTACAGGGGTATTTAACTATGGCTACACCTTC. This sequence encodes CASRSTGVFNYGYTF.

The chain has TRBV6-2 or TRBV6-3 and TRBJ2-1; 8 bases map to TRBD2. Germline-derived CDR1 and CDR2 are MNHEY and SVGEGT. Unmatched junction bases numbered 4, after V lost 5 bases and J lost 7 bases. The CDR3 totals 13 residues. The CDR3 here is CASSRGLENEQFF. The CDR3 nucleotides are TGTGCCAGCAGTCGGGGACTAGAAAATGAGCAGTTCTTC.

The rearrangement joins TRBV6-4 to TRBJ2-6; unclear D gene. Germline V CDR1 and CDR2: MRHNA, SNTAGT. The V and J ends lost 2 bases and 0 bases respectively, with 20 bases between them. The CDR3 contains 20 residues. The CDR3 reads CASSDLPLSYRFSGANVLTF. Here the CDR3 DNA reads TGTGCCAGCAGTGACCTCCCACTTTCATATCGCTTCTCTGGGGCCAACGTCCTGACTTTC.

The table lists this clone with a count of one. The chain combines TRBV6-5 with TRBJ2-5; TRBD1 agrees at 7 bases. From germline, CDR1 is MNHEY and CDR2 SVGAGI. The CDR3 is 14 residues long. Trimming removed 6 bases from V and 3 bases from J; junction bases left unmatched: 7. Here the CDR3 DNA reads TGTGCCAGCAGACTTCTCGGGACAGAAGAGACCCAGTACTTC. This sequence encodes CASRLLGTEETQYF.

This clone was picked up one time. V and J are TRBV5-1 and TRBJ2-3; D gene unclear. Germline-derived CDR1 and CDR2 are SGHRS and YFSETQ. With 4 bases removed from V and 1 base from J, the gap between germline ends came to 7 bases. The CDR3 runs to 13 residues. Written as DNA, the CDR3 is TGCGCCAGCAGCCCGGCGGGCACAGATACGCAGTATTTT. It encodes CASSPAGTDTQYF.

The CDR3 here is CASSIDHGKVFDKNIQYF. CDR3 bases: TGTGCCAGTAGTATAGATCATGGTAAGGTCTTCGACAAAAACATTCAGTACTTC. The rearrangement links TRBV19 to TRBJ2-4; D is unclear. The germline V and J ends were trimmed by 0 bases and 3 bases, with 18 bases remaining between them. The CDR3 runs to 18 residues. CDR1 is LNHDA, CDR2 SQIVND, per germline (reference sequence).